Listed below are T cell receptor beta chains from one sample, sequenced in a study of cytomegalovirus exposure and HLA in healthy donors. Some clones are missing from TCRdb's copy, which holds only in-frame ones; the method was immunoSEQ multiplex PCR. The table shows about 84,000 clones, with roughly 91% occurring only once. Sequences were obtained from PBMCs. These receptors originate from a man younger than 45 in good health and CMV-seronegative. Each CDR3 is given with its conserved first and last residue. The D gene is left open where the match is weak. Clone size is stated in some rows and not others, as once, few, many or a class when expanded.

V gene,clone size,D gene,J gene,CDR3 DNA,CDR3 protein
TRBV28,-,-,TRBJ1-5,TGTGCCAGCAGTTCCATTACAGGGTATAGTAGCAATCAGCCCCAGCATTTT,CASSSITGYSSNQPQHF
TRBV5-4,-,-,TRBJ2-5,TGTGCCAGCAGCACAGCGGCGGTAGAGACCCAGTACTTC,CASSTAAVETQYF
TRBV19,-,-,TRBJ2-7,TGTGCCAGTAGTATAGGGCAGGCCTACGAGCAGTACTTC,CASSIGQAYEQYF
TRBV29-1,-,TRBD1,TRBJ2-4,TGCAGCGTTGGGGACAGGGGGGGAAACATTCAGTACTTC,CSVGDRGGNIQYF
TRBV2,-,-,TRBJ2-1,TGTGCCAGCAGTCCGACAGGCTTCTCCTACAATGAGCAGTTCTTC,CASSPTGFSYNEQFF
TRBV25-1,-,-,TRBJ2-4,TGTGCCAGCAGCCCACAGGGCGGTCGTCCAAACATTCAGTACTTC,CASSPQGGRPNIQYF
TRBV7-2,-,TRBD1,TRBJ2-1,TGTGCCAGCAGCGGAAGGACAGGGGGCGGTGAGCAGTTCTTC,CASSGRTGGGEQFF
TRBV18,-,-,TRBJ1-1,TGTGCCAGCGAGCAAACTGAAGCTTTCTTT,CASEQTEAFF
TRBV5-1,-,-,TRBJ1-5,TGCGCCAGCAGTCAATCCGGGGATAGCAATCAGCCCCAGCATTTT,CASSQSGDSNQPQHF
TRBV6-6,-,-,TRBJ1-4,TGTGCCAGCAGTTTGGGGAGGTCAGGTGAAAAACTGTTTTTT,CASSLGRSGEKLFF
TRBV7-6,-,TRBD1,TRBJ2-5,TGTGCCAGCAGCTACGGACAGGGGACCCGGGAGACCCAGTACTTC,CASSYGQGTRETQYF
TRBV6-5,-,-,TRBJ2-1,TGTGCCAGCAGTTACTTTGGGCAAACCAATGAGCAGTTCTTC,CASSYFGQTNEQFF
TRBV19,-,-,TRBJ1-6,TGTGCCAGTAGTATAAGCGCCCTTCTTAATTCACCCCTCCACTTT,CASSISALLNSPLHF
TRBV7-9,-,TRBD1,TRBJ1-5,TGTGCCAGCAGTTCCGGGACAGCTTTCAATCAGCCCCAGCATTTT,CASSSGTAFNQPQHF
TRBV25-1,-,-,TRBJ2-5,TGTGCCAGCAGTGAACGCGTCGGGGTTGGGGAGACCCAGTACTTC,CASSERVGVGETQYF
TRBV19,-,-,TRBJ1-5,TGTGCCAGTAGTACTTGGGCAGAGACCAATCAGCCCCAGCATTTT,CASSTWAETNQPQHF
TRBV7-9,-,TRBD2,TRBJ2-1,TGTGCCAGCAGCTTAGTCGTGGCGGGGGGGCACAATGAGCAGTTCTTC,CASSLVVAGGHNEQFF
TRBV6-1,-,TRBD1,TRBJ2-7,TGTGCCAGCAAACGGACAGGTTGGGAATACGAGCAGTACTTC,CASKRTGWEYEQYF
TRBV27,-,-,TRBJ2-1,TGTGCCAGCAGCCTTGAGGGGGGGCTGGTAGAGCAGTTCTTC,CASSLEGGLVEQFF
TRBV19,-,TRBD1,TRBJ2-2,TGTGCCAGTAGAACACAGGGGGTAGCCGGGGAGCTGTTTTTT,CASRTQGVAGELFF
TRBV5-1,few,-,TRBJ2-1,TGCGCCAGCGGAAAACCAAAGCAAGTAGCCGCTTCTTACAATGAGCAGTTCTTC,CASGKPKQVAASYNEQFF
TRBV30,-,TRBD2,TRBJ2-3,TGTGCCTGGAGTCTAGGACTAGCGGGAGAAATAGATACGCAGTATTTT,CAWSLGLAGEIDTQYF
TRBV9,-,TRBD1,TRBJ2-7,TGTGCCAGCAGCCCGCGACAGGGGGCAGGCGAGCAGTACTTC,CASSPRQGAGEQYF
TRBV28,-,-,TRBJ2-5,TGTGCCAGCAGGTCGTCTAGCGAACACGGCCAAGAGACCCAGTACTTC,CASRSSSEHGQETQYF
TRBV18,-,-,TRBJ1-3,TGTGCCAGCTCACCAAAATTATTAGACTCTGGAAACACCATATATTTT,CASSPKLLDSGNTIYF
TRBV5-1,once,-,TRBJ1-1,TGCGCCAGCAGCTTGCGGACCGCTCCCGAGGGTGTGAACACTGAAGCTTTCTTT,CASSLRTAPEGVNTEAFF
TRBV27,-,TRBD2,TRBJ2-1,TGTGCCAGCAGGACCACGACTAGCAGAGAGCAGTTCTTC,CASRTTTSREQFF
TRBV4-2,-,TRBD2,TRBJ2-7,TGTGCCAGCAGCCAGGGGGGTGGCGGGAGGGCCGACGAGCAGTACTTC,CASSQGGGGRADEQYF
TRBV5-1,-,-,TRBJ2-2,TGCGCCAGCAGCTTGACGGGAGCGCCGTCCGGGGAGCTGTTTTTT,CASSLTGAPSGELFF
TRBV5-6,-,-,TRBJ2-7,TGTGCCAGCAGTACTGGGAGTATTCAGGATTTC,CASSTGSIQDF
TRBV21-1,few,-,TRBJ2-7,TGTGCCAGCAGCGCGGGTGGATTAGCGGGCGTATGGACCTACGAGCAGTACTTC,CASSAGGLAGVWTYEQYF
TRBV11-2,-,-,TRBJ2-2,TGTGCCAGCAGCTTATTACTGGCCGACTACACCGGGGAGCTGTTTTTT,CASSLLLADYTGELFF
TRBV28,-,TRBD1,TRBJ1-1,TGTGCCAGCAGCCAGGACAGGAGTGAAGCTTTCTTT,CASSQDRSEAFF
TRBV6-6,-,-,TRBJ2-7,TGTGCCAGCAGTTACTCAACAGGTTACGAGCAGTACTTC,CASSYSTGYEQYF
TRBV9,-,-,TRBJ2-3,TGTGCCAGCAGCGTGGGGTCGGGCGGGGTAGTTTCAGATACGCAGTATTTT,CASSVGSGGVVSDTQYF
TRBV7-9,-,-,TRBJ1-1,TGTGCCAGCAGCTTTTCCGGGAGCACTGAAGCTTTCTTT,CASSFSGSTEAFF
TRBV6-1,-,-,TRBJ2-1,TGTGCCAGCAGCGAGGAGGGCCGCTACAATGAGCAGTTCTTC,CASSEEGRYNEQFF
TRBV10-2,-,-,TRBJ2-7,TGCGCCAGCAGTTTGGAGGCATACGAGCAGTACTTC,CASSLEAYEQYF
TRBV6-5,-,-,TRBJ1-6,TGTGCCAGCAGTCAGGGAAGCTCCTATAATTCACCCCTCCACTTT,CASSQGSSYNSPLHF
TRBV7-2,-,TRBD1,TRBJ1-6,TGTGCCAGCAGCAAAGACAGGGGGAATTCACCCCTCCACTTT,CASSKDRGNSPLHF